The clone carrying this T cell receptor beta chain was detected many times. Its antigen remains unidentified. These data originate in a study of Graves' ophthalmopathy and Graves' hyperthyroidism. The TCR beta CDR3 regions underwent amplification from RNA transcripts. HTBI primers were used in a first-round RT-PCR, which preceded a second-round multiplex PCR. TCRdb ran MiXCR on the multiplex PCR reads and lists one entry per CDR3 protein. The sample gives some 750,000 distinct CDR3 sequences, 40% of which show up once; about 40% is in the top ten. Ophthalmopathy cases showed moderate-to-severe activity, scoring CAS ≥3 and NOSPECS ≥4, with duration under 3 months. Clinical symptoms, serum thyroxine, TRAb, thyroid ultrasound and orbital computed tomography formed the basis of diagnosis. Points from the study as a whole: Most expanded thyroid clonotypes above 0.001 frequency also appeared in blood.

The TCR was taken from an adult man with Graves' ophthalmopathy. Sequenced input: peripheral blood.

CDR3 DNA: TGTGCCAGCAGCGTGTCAGGGATTAGCAATCAGCCCCAGCATTTT. Translation: CASSVSGISNQPQHF. This chain joins TRBV9 and TRBJ1-5, with TRBD1 as a possible D gene (5 bases). CDR3 size: 15 residues. Germline V CDR1 and CDR2: SGDLS, YYNGEE. With 2 bases removed from V and 0 bases from J, the gap between germline ends came to 9 bases.